The 27 T cell receptor beta chains below come from one sample, sequenced in a study of OX40 agonist ivuxolimab in advanced cancers. Library prep was done by the immunoSEQ multiplex PCR assay. What TCRdb holds here is the immuneACCESS table cut down to in-frame rearrangements. Part of the clones is not present; checked against another copy, under half of the missing clones reflect an unresolved V gene, and the others are unexplained. The sample table contains approximately 77,000 clones; only one count was recorded for about 93% of them. In total, the top ten clones hold about 0.32% of the sample. Sequenced here: CD4+ or CD8+ T cells sorted from blood, sampled in a trial of the OX40 agonist ivuxolimab. The receptor source for this set is an adult with an advanced solid tumor such as melanoma, head and neck, liver or kidney cancer.

This clone was found once. The junction shows a germline mismatch at one end, possibly a read error. The chain joins TRBV7-2 to TRBJ1-2; D uncertain. CDR1 is SGHTA, CDR2 FQGNSA, per germline. The CDR3 loop spans 13 amino acids. The CDR3 protein is CASSLESAFGVNF. CDR3 nucleotides: TGTGCCAGCAGCTTAGAGTCGGCCTTTGGGGTTAACTTC.

The chain combines TRBV7-9 with TRBJ2-2; D gene unclear. The CDR3 consists of 13 residues. V was trimmed by 1 base and J by 3 bases, leaving 3 bases between them. Per the germline V gene, CDR1 is SEHNR and CDR2 is FQNEAQ (reference sequence). CDR3 sequence reads: CASSLDYTGELFF. The CDR3 DNA reads TGTGCCAGCAGCTTAGACTACACCGGGGAGCTGTTTTTT.

V and J are TRBV6-6 and TRBJ2-5, with a possible D match to TRBD1 (5 bases). The end of the DNA fits TRBJ2-7 better, so the J call may be wrong. The CDR3 is 16 amino acids. The germline gives CDR1 MNHNY, CDR2 SVGAGI (reference sequence). CDR3 loop: CASSYGSRQSSYEQYF. DNA of the CDR3: TGTGCCAGCAGTTACGGAAGCCGACAGTCCTCCTACGAGCAGTACTTC.

The chain employs TRBV27 and TRBJ2-5; D may be TRBD1 (5 bases). Trimming took 9 bases from V and 5 from J, leaving 16 bases between them. This CDR3 region has 13 residues. The germline gives CDR1 MNHEY, CDR2 SMNVEV (reference sequence). CDR3 protein: CASSTQGSETQYF. The CDR3 nucleotides are TGTGCCAGTAGTACTCAGGGATCCGAGACCCAGTACTTC.

The chain employs TRBV7-9 and TRBJ1-2, with D perhaps TRBD1 (6 bases). This CDR3 has 14 residues. Germline V gene data show CDR1 as SEHNR and CDR2 as FQNEAQ (reference sequence). The germline V and J ends were trimmed by 8 bases and 4 bases, with 17 bases remaining between them. CDR3 loop: CASSGGGFGYGYTF. CDR3 DNA sequence: TGTGCCAGCTCTGGGGGGGGCTTCGGCTATGGCTACACCTTC.

The gene calls are TRBV19 and TRBJ1-4; D uncertain. With 5 bases removed from V and 7 bases from J, the gap between germline ends came to 14 bases. The CDR3 covers 14 residues. CDR1 and CDR2 from the germline V gene are LNHDA and SQIVND (reference sequence). This CDR3 reads CASSGRHGGEKLFF. Here the CDR3 DNA reads TGTGCCAGTAGTGGGCGGCATGGTGGTGAAAAACTGTTTTTT.

The V call is TRBV7-2, the J call TRBJ1-2, with TRBD1 matching over 8 bases. Germline assignment: CDR1 SGHTA and CDR2 FQGNSA. The CDR3 consists of 15 residues. V was clipped by 5 bases and J by 8 bases; unmatched bases: 13. CDR3 DNA sequence: TGTGCCAGCAGCCCAGGGGGGCAGGGGGCAGGAGGCTACACCTTC. This codes for CASSPGGQGAGGYTF.

The chain is built from TRBV13 and TRBJ2-5; the match to TRBD2 covers 7 bases. The CDR3 runs to 14 residues. CDR1 and CDR2 from the germline V gene are PRHDT and FYEKMQ (reference sequence). V dropped 5 bases and J dropped 3; count of bases not matched to a gene: 6. The CDR3 here is CASSQPGLKETQYF. The CDR3 DNA reads TGTGCCAGCAGCCAACCGGGACTAAAAGAGACCCAGTACTTC.

The chain is built from TRBV7-2 and TRBJ2-2; 8 positions match TRBD2. V gave up 0 bases and J gave up 7 bases; unmatched junction bases: 16. This CDR3 has 19 residues. Per the germline V gene, CDR1 is SGHTA and CDR2 is FQGNSA. This chain's CDR3 is CASSLARFGRGGQGGELFF. CDR3 sequence (DNA): TGTGCCAGCAGCTTAGCCCGATTCGGCCGGGGGGGCCAGGGCGGGGAGCTGTTTTTT.

The V gene is TRBV4-3, the J gene TRBJ1-1; D is possibly TRBD1 (6 bases). V was pared by 0 bases and J by 11 bases, with 22 bases between. CDR1 is LGHNA, CDR2 YSLEER, per germline. CDR3 length: 16 amino acids. The CDR3 bases are TGCGCCAGCAGCCAAGATTCCCCCGGTTGGGGGCGCATCGCTTTCTTT. It is translated as CASSQDSPGWGRIAFF.

V and J are TRBV11-2 and TRBJ1-5; D not resolved. The V and J ends lost 4 bases and 4 bases respectively, with 8 bases between them. Germline CDR1 is SGHAT and CDR2 is FQNNGV. This CDR3 is built from 13 residues. The CDR3: CASSYGFNQPQHF. CDR3 DNA: TGTGCCAGCAGCTACGGTTTTAATCAGCCCCAGCATTTT. The full variable domain, completed using reference TRBV11-2 and TRBJ1-5, is EAGVAQSPRYKIIEKRQSVAFWCNPISGHATLYWYQQILGQGPKLLIQFQNNGVVDDSQLPKDRFSAERLKGVDSTLKIQPAKLEDSAVYLCASSYGFNQPQHFGDGTRLSIL.

As DNA, the CDR3 is TGTGCCAGCAGCTCCTCCGGGACAGGGGGTGCTCCCAGCACAGATACGCAGTATTTT. Translation: CASSSSGTGGAPSTDTQYF. The chain uses TRBV11-1 and TRBJ2-3, with 11 bases that match TRBD1. Germline CDR1 is SGHAT and CDR2 is FQDESV (reference sequence). V lost 4 bases and J lost 0; bases outside the gene matches: 12. CDR3 length: 19 residues.

The CDR3 region has the DNA TGTGCCAGCAGCTGGGGGATAGACAACAATCAGCCCCAGCATTTT. This gives the protein CASSWGIDNNQPQHF. The J gene is TRBJ1-5, the V gene TRBV10-3, with a possible D match to TRBD1 (5 bases). The CDR3 runs 15 residues. Germline values: CDR1 ENHRY, CDR2 SYGVKD. V lost 10 bases and J 3 bases, leaving 19 bases between the germline ends.

CDR3 DNA sequence: TGTGCCTGGAATCCGGGCTCTGGAAACACCATATATTTT. This gives the protein CAWNPGSGNTIYF. The chain joins TRBV30 to TRBJ1-3; D is uncertain. Germline loops: CDR1 GTSNPN, CDR2 SVGIG (reference sequence). The V end was cut by 4 bases, the J end by 0 bases, with 7 bases between. There are 13 residues in the CDR3.

The chain uses TRBV5-1 and TRBJ1-3, with a weak D call TRBD1 (5 bases). V shed 2 bases and J shed 3 bases, with 15 bases lying between them. Germline lookup yields CDR1 SGHRS and CDR2 YFSETQ. There are 16 residues in the CDR3. The DNA for the CDR3 is TGCGCCAGCAGCTTAGGGACGGCCTCTGTTGGAAACACCATATATTTT. Translation: CASSLGTASVGNTIYF.

The gene calls are TRBV7-8 and TRBJ2-3, with D possibly called TRBD1 or TRBD2 (5 bases each). Trimming removed 7 bases at V and 0 bases at J, with 8 bases between. Germline V gene data show CDR1 as SGHVS and CDR2 as FQNEAQ. The CDR3 contains 13 residues. CDR3 bases: TGTGCCAGCACCGAGGGGAGCACAGATACGCAGTATTTT. Amino acid sequence: CASTEGSTDTQYF. Based on the CDR3 plus reference TRBV7-8 and TRBJ2-3, the full variable domain is GAGVSQSPRYKVAKRGQDVALRCDPISGHVSLFWYQQALGQGPEFLTYFQNEAQLDKSGLPSDRFFAERPEGSVSTLKIQRTQQEDSAVYLCASTEGSTDTQYFGPGTRLTVL.

This sequence joins TRBV6-5 and TRBJ2-7; TRBD2 agrees at 12 bases. The CDR3 has 13 amino acids. Trimming at V came to 6 bases and at J to 9 bases, leaving 6 bases not matched to a gene. Germline CDR1 is MNHEY and CDR2 is SVGAGI. The CDR3 is CASRPGLAGPQYF. The DNA for the CDR3 is TGTGCCAGCAGACCTGGACTAGCGGGGCCGCAGTACTTC.

This rearrangement joins TRBV5-1 to TRBJ1-1; D gene unclear. The CDR3 loop spans 13 amino acids. CDR1 is SGHRS and CDR2 is YFSETQ in the germline V gene. The ends were cut back, 4 bases at V and 0 bases at J, with 7 bases in the middle. In DNA, the CDR3 is TGCGCCAGCAGCGTCCGTGTGAACACTGAAGCTTTCTTT. It yields the protein CASSVRVNTEAFF.

This chain links TRBV7-2 with TRBJ2-1, with TRBD1 identical over 8 bases. The CDR3 extends over 15 amino acids. Per the germline V gene, CDR1 is SGHTA and CDR2 is FQGNSA. J lost 4 bases, V lost 1 base, and 3 bases had no gene match. The CDR3 DNA reads as TGTGCCAGCAGCTTAGGTCAGGGGGCGTACAATGAGCAGTTCTTC. As protein: CASSLGQGAYNEQFF.

The V and J genes are TRBV19 and TRBJ1-1, with D possibly TRBD1 on 5 matching bases. The CDR3 is 15 residues long. V was clipped by 1 base and J by 5 bases, with 14 bases between them. Germline CDR1 and CDR2: LNHDA and SQIVND (reference sequence). As DNA, the CDR3 is TGTGCCAGTAGTATAGCCCCAGGGAGTAGTACTGAAGCTTTCTTT. The encoded protein is CASSIAPGSSTEAFF. Drawing the rest from reference TRBV19 and TRBJ1-1, the complete variable domain is DGGITQSPKYLFRKEGQNVTLSCEQNLNHDAMYWYRQDPGQGLRLIYYSQIVNDFQKGDIAEGYSVSREKKESFPLTVTSAQKNPTAFYLCASSIAPGSSTEAFFGQGTRLTVV.

This clone came up once. The rearrangement joins TRBV5-8 to TRBJ2-5, with 7 nucleotides matching TRBD2. CDR1 is SGHTS and CDR2 is YDEGEE in the germline V gene. This CDR3 has 17 amino acids. Unmatched junction bases numbered 19, after V lost 6 bases and J lost 5 bases. For the CDR3, the DNA is TGTGCCAGCAACTCCGCCCCTTCTGGCGGGAGAAGCGAGACCCAGTACTTC. Its translation: CASNSAPSGGRSETQYF.

The V and J genes are TRBV5-6 and TRBJ2-1, with 7 bases fitting TRBD1. This CDR3 comprises 15 residues. Germline lookup yields CDR1 SGHDT and CDR2 YYEEEE. V lost 4 bases, J lost 6 bases, and 10 bases stayed unmatched. This CDR3 is CASSLDRTGRNEQFF. Here the CDR3 DNA reads TGTGCCAGCAGCCTGGACAGGACGGGGCGCAATGAGCAGTTCTTC. The whole variable domain, remainder taken from reference TRBV5-6 and TRBJ2-1, is DAGVTQSPTHLIKTRGQQVTLRCSPKSGHDTVSWYQQALGQGPQFIFQYYEEEERQRGNFPDRFSGHQFPNYSSELNVNALLLGDSALYLCASSLDRTGRNEQFFGPGTRLTVL.

A single count supports this clone. The chain employs TRBV11-3 and TRBJ2-5; the match to TRBD2 covers 14 bases. Germline CDR1 is SGHNT and CDR2 is YENEEA. The CDR3 loop spans 16 amino acids. Germline trimming cut 3 bases from V and 5 bases from J; bases unmatched to any gene: 5. CDR3 sequence reads: CASSLGLAGVAETQYF. In nucleotides, the CDR3 is TGTGCCAGCAGCTTGGGACTAGCGGGGGTTGCGGAGACCCAGTACTTC.

The rearrangement links TRBV27 to TRBJ2-1; a possible D gene is TRBD2 (5 bases). The germline V gene has CDR1 MNHEY and CDR2 SMNVEV (reference sequence). The CDR3 is 18 amino acids. V was pared by 1 base and J by 3 bases, with 19 bases between. In DNA form, the CDR3 reads TGTGCCAGCAGTTTATTTTCTCTACGGGCGGGCCTCTACAATGAGCAGTTCTTC. As protein: CASSLFSLRAGLYNEQFF.

This clone has just one count. The V gene is TRBV27, the J gene TRBJ2-7; D gene unclear. Germline CDR1 MNHEY, CDR2 SMNVEV (reference sequence). Trimming shortened V by 6 bases and J by 3 bases, and 18 bases separated the two germline ends. The CDR3 length is 15 residues. The chain's CDR3 is CASSSSTTVDYEQYF. The DNA for the CDR3 is TGTGCCAGCAGCTCCTCTACAACGGTCGACTACGAGCAGTACTTC.

This clone showed up just once. The genes are TRBV4-3 and TRBJ2-3; 10 nucleotides agree with TRBD2. The trim removed 2 bases at V and 0 bases at J, leaving 8 bases unmatched. In germline, CDR1 is LGHNA, CDR2 YSLEER. There are 18 residues in the CDR3. The CDR3 nucleotides read TGCGCCAGCAGCCAAAGTATACTAGCGGGATCTAGCACAGATACGCAGTATTTT. This codes for CASSQSILAGSSTDTQYF.

CDR3 DNA: TGTGCCAGTCATACGGGTAATTCACCCCTCCACTTT. This sequence encodes CASHTGNSPLHF. This chain connects TRBV7-8 to TRBJ1-6, with D unresolved. Germline values: CDR1 SGHVS, CDR2 FQNEAQ. Trimming took off 9 bases at V and 6 bases at J, with 9 bases between the two ends. The CDR3 runs 12 residues.